One T cell receptor (beta chain) is described in this entry. The CDR3 has 16 amino acids. V gave up 2 bases and J gave up 4 bases, with 16 bases separating them. Germline loops: CDR1 MDHEN, CDR2 SYDVKM. This record comes from a study of blood T cell repertoires in COVID-19. Clones were sequenced by immunoSEQ multiplex PCR, and TCRdb holds only the in-frame ones, with some missing. The sample gives roughly 110,000 clones, around nine tenths of which show up once; around 8.4% is in the top ten. The chain combines TRBV28 with TRBJ2-3; a weak D match, TRBD2 (6 bases). The TCR sequence derives from a woman between 65 and 79 years old who had recovered from COVID-19. The sequenced material came from peripheral blood. In nucleotides, the CDR3 is TGTGCCAGCAGTTTAGGCCTAGCGAACGACGCAGATACGCAGTATTTT. This encodes CASSLGLANDADTQYF.